This entry lists 10 T cell receptor beta chains sequenced from one sample in a study of PD-1 blockade in mismatch repair-deficient tumors. Data came from immunoSEQ multiplex PCR; TCRdb stores just in-frame clones and leaves some out. The top ten clones hold approximately 5% of a sample with approximately 110,000 clones, about three quarters of them seen once. This sample comprised peripheral blood, obtained more than 58 weeks after starting pembrolizumab. The receptors derive from an adult with mismatch repair-deficient cancer.

The V and J genes are TRBV11-2 and TRBJ1-2, with D perhaps matching TRBD1 (6 bases). In germline, CDR1 is SGHAT, CDR2 FQNNGV. The CDR3 sequence is 18 residues long. The V gene lost 5 bases and the J gene lost 7 bases, with 29 bases spanning the gap. CDR3 sequence reads: CASSPTSVGGRVGLGYTF. The CDR3 coding sequence is TGTGCCAGCAGCCCCACCTCGGTGGGGGGGCGAGTGGGGCTTGGCTACACCTTC.

The CDR3 reads CASSLVGPLSGANVLTF. The DNA for the CDR3 is TGTGCCAGCAGCTTGGTGGGACCGCTTTCTGGGGCCAACGTCCTGACTTTC. The chain joins TRBV5-4 to TRBJ2-6, with D tentatively TRBD1 or TRBD2 (5 bases each). CDR1 and CDR2 (germline): SGHNT, YYREEE (reference sequence). V lost 0 bases to trimming and J lost 1 base, with 11 bases between them. The CDR3 is 17 amino acids.

The chain links TRBV27 to TRBJ2-7, with D uncertain. The CDR3 is 13 residues long. CDR1 MNHEY and CDR2 SMNVEV come from the germline V gene (reference sequence). V lost 5 bases to trimming and J lost 0 bases, with 8 bases between them. CDR3 coding DNA: TGTGCCAGCAGTCTCCTCAGCTCCTACGAGCAGTACTTC. This codes for CASSLLSSYEQYF.

The rearrangement uses TRBV2 and TRBJ2-3, with 8 bases matching TRBD1. The CDR3 is made up of 13 amino acids. Unmatched junction bases numbered 5, after V lost 11 bases and J lost 1 base. CDR1 is SNHLY, CDR2 FYNNEI, per germline. The CDR3 DNA reads as TGTGCCGGGGGACAGGAAGGCACAGATACGCAGTATTTT. This translates into CAGGQEGTDTQYF.

The V gene is TRBV28, the J gene TRBJ1-3; TRBD1 might be the D (6 bases). Trimming removed 6 bases at V and 6 bases at J, with 9 bases between. In germline, CDR1 is MDHEN, CDR2 SYDVKM. This CDR3 has 12 residues. The CDR3 nucleotides read TGTGCCAGCAGACAGGGTTTAAACACCATATATTTT. Encoded protein: CASRQGLNTIYF. Combining the CDR3 with reference TRBV28 and TRBJ1-3 gives the whole variable domain DVKVTQSSRYLVKRTGEKVFLECVQDMDHENMFWYRQDPGLGLRLIYFSYDVKMKEKGDIPEGYSVSREKKERFSLILESASTNQTSMYLCASRQGLNTIYFGEGSWLTVV.

This clone was observed a handful of times. The chain combines TRBV29-1 with TRBJ1-5, with D hard to call. Deletions cut 4 bases from V and 0 bases from J, with 4 bases between. From germline, CDR1 is SQVTM and CDR2 ANQGSEA. The CDR3 is made up of 12 amino acids. The CDR3 sequence: CSVGDSNQPQHF. For the CDR3, the DNA is TGCAGCGTTGGGGATAGCAATCAGCCCCAGCATTTT. Supplemented by reference TRBV29-1 and TRBJ1-5, the full variable domain reads SAVISQKPSRDICQRGTSLTIQCQVDSQVTMMFWYRQQPGQSLTLIATANQGSEATYESGFVIDKFPISRPNLTFSTLTVSNMSPEDSSIYLCSVGDSNQPQHFGDGTRLSIL.

The chain links TRBV2 to TRBJ2-7; 8 bases map to TRBD1. CDR3 length: 16 amino acids. Germline CDR1 SNHLY, CDR2 FYNNEI. Unmatched junction bases numbered 6, after V lost 0 bases and J lost 2 bases. The CDR3 protein is CASSEARGQVPYEQYF. For the CDR3, the DNA is TGTGCCAGCAGTGAAGCGAGGGGACAGGTGCCCTACGAGCAGTACTTC.

V gene TRBV7-2 combines with J gene TRBJ2-5; maybe TRBD1 (6 bases). This CDR3 region has 16 residues. Trimming cost V 5 bases and J 7 bases, with 23 bases left between them. Germline V CDR1 and CDR2: SGHTA, FQGNSA. CDR3: CASSSAGGQGRGTQYF. CDR3 nucleotide sequence: TGTGCCAGCAGCAGCGCTGGGGGCCAGGGCCGAGGGACCCAGTACTTC.

The table lists this clone with a few counts. This chain links TRBV5-6 with TRBJ1-4, with TRBD1 matching 7 bases. The CDR3 is made up of 14 amino acids. CDR1 SGHDT and CDR2 YYEEEE come from the germline V gene. V dropped 4 bases and J dropped 8; count of bases not matched to a gene: 8. In DNA, the CDR3 is TGTGCCAGCAGCCTTCGACAGGGACACGAAAAACTGTTTTTT. As protein: CASSLRQGHEKLFF.

The chain recombines TRBV19 with TRBJ1-1; no definite D call. Germline V lookup: CDR1 LNHDA, CDR2 SQIVND (reference sequence). The V and J ends lost 9 bases and 3 bases respectively, with 5 bases between them. This CDR3 has 10 residues. In DNA form, the CDR3 reads TGTGCCAGCAAGGACACTGAAGCTTTCTTT. Its protein is CASKDTEAFF.